This TCR beta chain was recorded in a study of T cells after yellow fever vaccination. This CDR3 is built from 16 residues. This clonotype was seen once. Its antigen is currently unknown. A clone one base away is much larger, so this may be a read error. TCRdb used MiXCR to reprocess the 5' RACE reads, holding one entry per CDR3 protein. The sample contains fewer than 650,000 distinct CDR3 sequences, 20% to 25% of which appear only once. Regarding the study as a whole: Most primary-vaccination clones reappeared after the booster (just under 98% CD4, 75% to 90% CD8).

The source material was PBMCs, sampled approximately 22 days after the first yellow fever vaccination. The receptor was isolated from a man aged 18-30 years who received the YFV17D yellow fever vaccine. The chain is built from TRBV12-3 or TRBV12-4 and TRBJ1-4; TRBD1 matches 8 bases. This CDR3 is CASSLALGGTGRKLLF. CDR3 nucleotides: TGTGCCAGCAGTTTAGCGCTGGGCGGGACAGGTCGAAAACTGTTATTT.